The 2 T cell receptor beta chains below were found in one sample sequenced in a study of blood T cell repertoires in COVID-19. TCRdb's copy holds only in-frame clones and misses some; the assay was immunoSEQ multiplex PCR. The sample lists 87,000 or so clones; roughly 84% were seen once. Sequencing input: peripheral blood. These receptors originate from a woman of 80 years or more with acute or convalescent COVID-19.

The J gene is TRBJ2-6, the V gene TRBV5-1; tentative D call: TRBD1 (7 bases). The length of the CDR3 is 19 residues. Trimming removed 4 bases from V and 0 bases from J, with 20 bases in between. Per germline, CDR1 SGHRS and CDR2 YFSETQ. The CDR3 reads CASSLTAGQPGSGANVLTF. For the CDR3, the DNA is TGCGCCAGCAGCCTCACGGCGGGACAGCCTGGCTCTGGGGCCAACGTCCTGACTTTC. Based on the CDR3 plus reference TRBV5-1 and TRBJ2-6, the full variable domain is KAGVTQTPRYLIKTRGQQVTLSCSPISGHRSVSWYQQTPGQGLQFLFEYFSETQRNKGNFPGRFSGRQFSNSRSEMNVSTLELGDSALYLCASSLTAGQPGSGANVLTFGAGSRLTVL.

This chain connects TRBV7-2 to TRBJ2-7, with 7 bases identical to TRBD2. The CDR3 runs 14 residues. V dropped 2 bases and J dropped 2; count of bases not matched to a gene: 3. Germline V gene data show CDR1 as SGHTA and CDR2 as FQGNSA. CDR3 DNA sequence: TGTGCCAGCAGCTTACGAGCGGGGACCTACGAGCAGTACTTC. Residues: CASSLRAGTYEQYF.